This T cell receptor (beta chain) was found in a study of blood T cells in healthy people across ages. The CDR3 sequence is 12 residues long. Trimming left V 5 bases short and J 5 bases short, with 10 bases between. The use of a sample-barcoded 5' primer and a J-beta primer mix characterized a second PCR of about 7 to 12 cycles. MiXCR, run by TCRdb on the 5' RACE reads, gives a single entry per CDR3 protein. The sample records approximately 580,000 distinct CDR3 sequences, approximately 25% being singletons. Donors gave 8.5 to 10 milliliters of peripheral blood apiece. The data were also submitted as part of a second study, on T cells of mothers and their children. That publication notes: Second-PCR amplification with M1S added sample barcodes and 2-4 random nucleotides.

The chain recombines TRBV12-3 or TRBV12-4 with TRBJ2-7, with D perhaps TRBD1 (6 bases). This sequence was found in a boy aged 5 to 17 in good health. The specimen was blood. The DNA of the CDR3 is TGTGCCAGCAGTCCTACAGGGCACGAGCAGTACTTC. It is translated as CASSPTGHEQYF.